These 14 T cell receptor beta chains share one sample of origin, sequenced in a study of CD8 T cells in ankylosing spondylitis. Via MiXCR, TCRdb re-called the 5' RACE reads, giving one row per CDR3 protein. Of about 200,000 distinct CDR3 sequences listed, more than 10% are singletons. Sequencing input: blood, either unsorted or a sorted T cell fraction (not recorded which). The receptors stem from a male donor with ankylosing spondylitis or in good health (not recorded which).

This clonotype was observed a handful of times. The gene calls are TRBV7-8 and TRBJ2-2; D is unresolved. Trimming took 7 bases from V and 0 from J, leaving 9 bases between them. Germline loops: CDR1 SGHVS, CDR2 FQNEAQ. This CDR3 contains 14 residues. In nucleotides, the CDR3 is TGTGCCAGCAAGCCTCCAGCGAACACCGGGGAGCTGTTTTTT. This sequence encodes CASKPPANTGELFF.

In its sample, this clonotype was seen a few times. The genes are TRBV5-6 and TRBJ2-5; 7 bases line up with TRBD2. J lost 2 bases, V lost 4 bases, and 5 bases had no gene match. The CDR3 sequence is 14 residues long. Germline-derived CDR1 and CDR2 are SGHDT and YYEEEE. The CDR3 bases are TGTGCCAGCAGCCTGGACGGGGGGCAAGAGACCCAGTACTTC. It yields the protein CASSLDGGQETQYF.

The V and J genes are TRBV10-3 and TRBJ2-1, with 9 bases fitting TRBD2. Germline CDR1 ENHRY, CDR2 SYGVKD. Trimming took 3 bases from V and 7 from J; bases not matched to a gene: 1. The CDR3 sequence is 13 residues long. DNA of the CDR3: TGTGCCATCAGTGATAGCGGGGGAAATGAGCAGTTCTTC. Translating gives CAISDSGGNEQFF.

The sample holds a few counts of this clonotype. V and J are TRBV20-1 and TRBJ2-7; 10 bases are a match to TRBD1. Looked up from germline, CDR1 is DFQATT and CDR2 is SNEGSKA (reference sequence). V was pared by 3 bases and J by 3 bases, with 5 bases of the junction left unmatched. CDR3 length equals 14 residues. The DNA of the CDR3 is TGCAGTGCTAGTGGACAGGGGGATCACTACGAGCAGTACTTC. Its protein product is CSASGQGDHYEQYF.

This clonotype was observed a handful of times. The chain's CDR3 is CASSYSTSGGTGELFF. In DNA, the CDR3 is TGTGCCAGCAGTTACTCTACTAGCGGGGGGACCGGGGAGCTGTTTTTT. The chain has TRBV6-2 or TRBV6-3 and TRBJ2-2, with 12 bases aligning to TRBD2. Trimming took 0 bases from V and 5 from J; bases not matched to a gene: 1. CDR1 MNHEY and CDR2 SVGEGT come from the germline V gene. This CDR3 region has 16 residues.

This clonotype was recorded many times. The rearrangement uses TRBV15 and TRBJ2-5; 7 positions match TRBD2. Germline trimming cut 3 bases from V and 0 bases from J; bases unmatched to any gene: 7. The CDR3 has 16 amino acids. Germline V lookup: CDR1 LNHNV, CDR2 YYDKDF (reference sequence). The CDR3: CATSSYKREYQETQYF. CDR3 nucleotides: TGTGCCACCAGCAGTTATAAGCGGGAATACCAAGAGACCCAGTACTTC.

V usage is TRBV5-1 and J usage is TRBJ2-1, with 9 nucleotides matching TRBD1. Germline V gene data show CDR1 as SGHRS and CDR2 as YFSETQ. V was pared by 4 bases and J by 9 bases, with 17 bases of the junction left unmatched. This CDR3 is 17 amino acids long. CDR3 DNA: TGCGCCAGCAGCCCGCCCGGGACAGGGTGGGGGGGTGGTGAGCAGTTCTTC. The encoded protein is CASSPPGTGWGGGEQFF.

This chain joins TRBV4-1 and TRBJ1-1; the D gene is possibly TRBD1 (5 bases). This CDR3 is built from 14 residues. V was pared by 4 bases and J by 2 bases, with 11 bases between. Germline CDR1 MGHRA, CDR2 YSYEKL. Written as DNA, the CDR3 is TGCGCCAGCAGCCCACAGGTTGCAAACACTGAAGCTTTCTTT. Amino acids: CASSPQVANTEAFF.

For the CDR3, the DNA is TGTGCCAGCAGCGGGGGGGCGACCGGGGAGCTGTTTTTT. It yields the protein CASSGGATGELFF. The V gene is TRBV2, the J gene TRBJ2-2, with 8 nucleotides matching TRBD2. The V gene's germline CDR1 is SNHLY and CDR2 FYNNEI. There are 13 residues in the CDR3. V was pared by 6 bases and J by 5 bases, with 2 bases of the junction left unmatched. Complete variable domain (other parts from reference TRBV2 and TRBJ2-2): EPEVTQTPSHQVTQMGQEVILRCVPISNHLYFYWYRQILGQKVEFLVSFYNNEISEKSEIFDDQFSVERPDGSNFTLKIRSTKLEDSAMYFCASSGGATGELFFGEGSRLTVL.

The gene calls are TRBV20-1 and TRBJ2-3; TRBD2 might be the D (5 bases). V lost 5 bases and J lost 5, with 5 bases in between. This CDR3 is 10 amino acids long. Germline CDR1 reads DFQATT; CDR2 reads SNEGSKA (reference sequence). The CDR3 DNA is TGCAGTGCTGCGGGAGATACGCAGTATTTT. It encodes CSAAGDTQYF.

V and J are TRBV2 and TRBJ1-2; TRBD1 might be the D (6 bases). Germline loops: CDR1 SNHLY, CDR2 FYNNEI. This CDR3 is built from 14 residues. V shed 1 base and J shed 4 bases, with 10 bases lying between them. The CDR3 sequence: CASSEGGRGYGYTF. In DNA, the CDR3 is TGTGCCAGCAGTGAAGGGGGCAGGGGCTATGGCTACACCTTC.

This clonotype occurred a few times. The chain couples TRBV2 to TRBJ1-2; D not resolved. The CDR3 loop spans 14 amino acids. Germline-derived CDR1 and CDR2 are SNHLY and FYNNEI. V was shortened by 0 bases and J by 7 bases, with 12 bases between the two germline ends. CDR3 nucleotide sequence: TGTGCCAGCAGTGAAGCGGGCAGCCGTCGTGGCTACACCTTC. The encoded protein is CASSEAGSRRGYTF.

This clonotype was counted only a few times. The chain recombines TRBV3-1 with TRBJ2-1, with TRBD2 matching 7 bases. The CDR3 is 14 residues long. Germline CDR1 LGHDT, CDR2 YNNKEL (reference sequence). The ends lost 8 bases at V and 1 base at J; junction bases unmatched: 5. The CDR3 DNA sequence: TGTGCCAGCCGTAACGGGGGGTCCTACAATGAGCAGTTCTTC. Translation: CASRNGGSYNEQFF.

DNA of the CDR3: TGTGCCAGCAGCTTCAGACCAAGGGAGACCCAGTACTTC. Protein sequence: CASSFRPRETQYF. The chain links TRBV7-2 to TRBJ2-5; no definite D call. This CDR3 is built from 13 residues. Germline CDR1 and CDR2: SGHTA and FQGNSA. V lost 3 bases and J 5 bases, leaving 10 bases between the germline ends.